Below are 18 T cell receptor beta chains sequenced from a single sample in a study of radiotherapy plus CTLA-4 blockade in lung cancer. This table comes from immunoSEQ multiplex PCR, and its TCRdb copy is limited to in-frame clones, with some not included. In the table there are 9,500 to 15,000 clones, roughly 80% of which are singletons. The sequenced sample was peripheral blood, obtained from a patient treated with radiotherapy plus ipilimumab. These receptors were taken from a human donor with non-small cell lung cancer that progressed on radiotherapy plus ipilimumab.

This chain uses TRBV5-1 with TRBJ1-1; the match to TRBD1 covers 8 bases. CDR1 and CDR2 (germline): SGHRS, YFSETQ. Germline trimming cut 7 bases from V and 0 bases from J; bases unmatched to any gene: 8. The CDR3 extends over 15 amino acids. CDR3 in amino acids: CASSGTGFLNTEAFF. CDR3 bases: TGCGCCAGCTCAGGGACAGGCTTTTTGAACACTGAAGCTTTCTTT.

This chain joins TRBV2 and TRBJ2-3; tentatively, D is TRBD2 (5 bases). The CDR3 loop spans 14 amino acids. The germline gives CDR1 SNHLY, CDR2 FYNNEI. The V and J ends lost 2 bases and 2 bases respectively, with 8 bases between them. The CDR3 here is CASSETSSTDTQYF. As DNA, the CDR3 is TGTGCCAGCAGTGAAACTAGTTCCACAGATACGCAGTATTTT.

The CDR3 sequence is CASRLDGSTDTQYF. In DNA, the CDR3 is TGTGCCAGCAGACTAGACGGGAGCACAGATACGCAGTATTTT. The rearrangement links TRBV7-8 to TRBJ2-3, with D perhaps TRBD2 (5 bases). Germline CDR1 and CDR2: SGHVS and FQNEAQ. CDR3 length: 14 residues. V was cut by 6 bases and J by 0 bases, with 10 bases left in between.

This clone was seen a handful of times. This chain uses TRBV4-1 with TRBJ2-3, with no clear D. CDR1 is MGHRA, CDR2 YSYEKL, per germline. V lost 0 bases and J lost 0, with 13 bases in between. The CDR3 spans 17 residues. The CDR3 here is CASSQDPAYSSTDTQYF. DNA for the CDR3: TGCGCCAGCAGCCAAGATCCCGCGTACTCTAGCACAGATACGCAGTATTTT.

J is TRBJ2-2 and V is TRBV9; D is unresolved. The CDR3 runs 15 residues. Trimming pared 5 bases from V and 1 base from J, leaving 12 bases between. The germline CDR1 and CDR2 sequences are SGDLS and YYNGEE. This chain's CDR3 is CASSSGSENTGELFF. The DNA for the CDR3 is TGTGCCAGCAGTTCCGGGTCGGAGAACACCGGGGAGCTGTTTTTT.

J is TRBJ1-5 and V is TRBV9; perhaps TRBD1 as D (5 bases). V was pared by 0 bases and J by 5 bases, with 9 bases between. Germline CDR1 and CDR2: SGDLS and YYNGEE. The length of the CDR3 is 14 residues. The CDR3 DNA reads TGTGCCAGCAGCGTAGGGGGGTATGATCAGCCCCAGCATTTT. Translation: CASSVGGYDQPQHF.

This chain connects TRBV5-4 to TRBJ2-7; D perhaps matches TRBD1 (6 bases). Deletions cut 2 bases from V and 2 bases from J, with 11 bases between. The V gene's germline CDR1 is SGHNT and CDR2 YYREEE (reference sequence). This CDR3 region has 14 residues. The CDR3 DNA is TGTGCCAGCAGCTTAACCGGGACACCCTACGAGCAGTACTTC. Translation gives CASSLTGTPYEQYF.

The genes are TRBV4-3 and TRBJ1-4, with TRBD1 as a possible D gene (5 bases). Germline CDR1 LGHNA, CDR2 YSLEER. The CDR3 sequence is 17 residues long. Trimming cost V 4 bases and J 6 bases, with 21 bases left between them. The CDR3 DNA is TGCGCCAGCAGCCCCTCGGGCGTTGGGGCTCTCGATGAAAAACTGTTTTTT. Its protein is CASSPSGVGALDEKLFF.

The genes are TRBV5-6 and TRBJ2-5; 11 bases align to TRBD1. CDR3 length: 18 residues. With 3 bases clipped from V and 2 bases from J, the junction kept 12 bases outside the gene matches. Germline CDR1 is SGHDT and CDR2 is YYEEEE. The CDR3 DNA reads as TGTGCCAGCAGCTACCGGACAGGGGGCGCATGGGGGCAAGAGACCCAGTACTTC. Its translation is CASSYRTGGAWGQETQYF.

The chain has TRBV27 and TRBJ2-7; D remains ambiguous. The CDR3 totals 14 residues. Trimming took off 6 bases at V and 5 bases at J, with 17 bases between the two ends. From germline, CDR1 is MNHEY and CDR2 SMNVEV (reference sequence). CDR3 DNA sequence: TGTGCCAGCAGCTCCCTTACGCCCCGGGACGAGCAGTACTTC. Residues: CASSSLTPRDEQYF.

The rearrangement links TRBV4-1 to TRBJ1-3; D gene uncertain. This CDR3 is built from 18 residues. Per germline, CDR1 MGHRA and CDR2 YSYEKL. Deletions cut 0 bases from V and 0 bases from J, with 15 bases between. As DNA, the CDR3 is TGCGCCAGCAGCCAAGATCTGGTTAGCAGCGCCTCTGGAAACACCATATATTTT. Protein sequence: CASSQDLVSSASGNTIYF.

The chain is built from TRBV11-2 and TRBJ2-6; no firm D call. This CDR3 region has 15 residues. Germline V CDR1 and CDR2: SGHAT, FQNNGV. The germline V and J ends were trimmed by 1 base and 1 base, with 5 bases remaining between them. The CDR3: CASSLVGSGANVLTF. The CDR3 DNA sequence: TGTGCCAGCAGCTTAGTGGGTTCTGGGGCCAACGTCCTGACTTTC.

This clone has only a few counts. The genes are TRBV6-6 and TRBJ1-2; D is uncertain. The ends were cut back, 8 bases at V and 4 bases at J, with 17 bases in the middle. CDR1 and CDR2 (germline): MNHNY, SVGAGI (reference sequence). The CDR3 has 14 amino acids. The CDR3 DNA is TGTGCCAGCCGAACACGAGGGCTGTTCTATGGCTACACCTTC. This gives the protein CASRTRGLFYGYTF.

The chain combines TRBV7-9 with TRBJ2-7; D could derive from TRBD1 or TRBD2 (6 bases each). The CDR3 length is 16 residues. Between the trimmed V and J ends, which lost 1 base and 6 bases, there was a span of 19 bases. CDR1 and CDR2 (germline): SEHNR, FQNEAQ (reference sequence). CDR3 in amino acids: CASSLVGGTPRVEQYF. The CDR3 nucleotides read TGTGCCAGCAGCTTAGTCGGCGGGACACCCCGAGTCGAGCAGTACTTC.

V is TRBV4-3 and J is TRBJ2-6; possibly TRBD2 for D (6 bases). The germline V and J ends were trimmed by 4 bases and 2 bases, with 12 bases remaining between them. The CDR3 totals 16 residues. Germline V gene lookup returns CDR1 LGHNA and CDR2 YSLEER. The DNA for the CDR3 is TGCGCCAGCAGCCCCGATTCGGGGGCTGGGGCCAACGTCCTGACTTTC. This gives the protein CASSPDSGAGANVLTF.

This chain connects TRBV9 to TRBJ1-3; D not resolved. Looked up from germline, CDR1 is SGDLS and CDR2 is YYNGEE. Deletions cut 0 bases from V and 4 bases from J, with 8 bases between. The CDR3 runs to 14 residues. The CDR3 DNA reads TGTGCCAGCAGCGTAGAAGGGAACGGAAACACCATATATTTT. It yields the protein CASSVEGNGNTIYF.

The genes are TRBV2 and TRBJ2-7; the match to TRBD1 covers 7 bases. V lost 6 bases to trimming and J lost 3 bases; unmatched junction nucleotides: 11. The CDR3 runs to 15 residues. Germline CDR1 and CDR2: SNHLY and FYNNEI. The DNA for the CDR3 is TGTGCCAGCAGCGAGGGGGCAGGGGATATCTACGAGCAGTACTTC. It encodes CASSEGAGDIYEQYF.

This clone was observed a single time. At one of its ends the junction is not consistent with the germline gene, which may arise from a read error. This chain joins TRBV7-7 and TRBJ2-4, with 8 bases identical to TRBD1. The germline gives CDR1 SSHAT, CDR2 FNYEAQ (reference sequence). The CDR3 contains 18 residues. CDR3 bases: TGTGCTAGCAGCCCAGGGGGCGCACGGTCAACGGCCAAAAACATTCAGTACTTC. This translates into CASSPGGARSTAKNIQYF.